Detailed here is one T cell receptor beta chain. Template switching created a universal primer site, and the cDNA included unique molecular identifiers. TCRdb fed the 5' RACE reads into MiXCR, producing one record per CDR3 protein. Of about 790,000 distinct CDR3 sequences detected, 18% appear once; the ten largest clones hold roughly 14%. This sample is drawn from a study of identical twins. Germline loops: CDR1 DFQATT, CDR2 SNEGSKA (reference sequence). V lost 7 bases and J lost 6; bases outside the gene matches: 15. This CDR3 comprises 15 residues. The data were also submitted as part of a second study, on T cells expressing NK-cell markers. According to that study: A handful of donors carried dominant NKG2C+ clonotypes that made up roughly 1.0-7.0% of their CD8+ T cells.

What was sequenced was PBMCs. The chain has TRBV20-1 and TRBJ2-5, with TRBD2 identical over 9 bases. The source is a woman aged 18-35 years in good health. CDR3 nucleotide sequence: TGCAGTGTTACGAGTGGGCGGGGGGGCAGGAAGACCCAGTACTTC. Encoded protein: CSVTSGRGGRKTQYF.